The 3 T cell receptor beta chains below all came from one sample that was sequenced in a study of radiotherapy plus CTLA-4 blockade in lung cancer. Only in-frame clones appear in the TCRdb table, and some are missing; sequencing was by immunoSEQ multiplex PCR. The table includes about 14,000 clones, about 89% detected once. The source was peripheral blood, collected from a patient treated with radiotherapy plus ipilimumab. Receptor source: a human donor with non-small cell lung cancer that progressed on radiotherapy plus ipilimumab. Some clones in this sample may be carry-over from other donors' samples.

The rearrangement links TRBV19 to TRBJ2-5, with TRBD2 matching over 10 bases. J lost 4 bases, V lost 3 bases, and 2 bases had no gene match. This CDR3 spans 14 amino acids. Per germline, CDR1 LNHDA and CDR2 SQIVND (reference sequence). The CDR3 nucleotides are TGTGCCAGTAGTATTGCTAGCGGGAGAGAGACCCAGTACTTC. It translates to CASSIASGRETQYF.

This chain joins TRBV13 and TRBJ1-5; D is possibly TRBD1 (5 bases). This CDR3 has 16 amino acids. Per germline, CDR1 PRHDT and CDR2 FYEKMQ (reference sequence). Trimming removed 6 bases at V and 9 bases at J, with 24 bases between. This CDR3 is CASRLSKGPRQGPQHF. CDR3 in DNA: TGTGCCAGCAGACTAAGCAAGGGGCCCCGGCAAGGGCCCCAGCATTTT.

The genes are TRBV18 and TRBJ2-7; TRBD1 agrees at 10 bases. The CDR3 consists of 16 residues. Trimming removed 3 bases from V and 3 bases from J; junction bases left unmatched: 8. Germline CDR1 reads KGHSH; CDR2 reads LQKENI. The CDR3 DNA is TGTGCCAGCTCACCCTCCGGGACAGGGGCCATCTACGAGCAGTACTTC. It yields the protein CASSPSGTGAIYEQYF. Together with reference TRBV18 and TRBJ2-7, the CDR3 gives the full variable domain: NAGVMQNPRHLVRRRGQEARLRCSPMKGHSHVYWYRQLPEEGLKFMVYLQKENIIDESGMPKERFSAEFPKEGPSILRIQQVVRGDSAAYFCASSPSGTGAIYEQYFGPGTRLTVT.